Given below is one T cell receptor (beta chain) in context. Its antigen is unknown. Per-base quality was not reported, and no clone a single base away is much larger than it. Other DNA sequences in this sample translate to the same CDR3. Libraries were prepared through the immunoSEQ multiplex PCR assay. For the multiplex PCR, a mixture combining 60 forward primers for TCR Vbeta segments and 13 reverse primers for TCR Jbeta segments was used. Amplification of the CDR3 region of rearranged TCR beta genes was performed with a multiplex PCR assay on genomic DNA. Amplified TCR beta libraries were sequenced as 87-base-pair reads on the Illumina HiSeq System. The paper's data handling went like this. A later analysis counted approximately 74 million unique TCR beta chains across the 666 repertoires, and 9.5 million to 11 million of these chains were shared by at least two donors. To remove PCR and sequencing errors, raw reads were error-corrected and collapsed into unique sequences using a nearest-neighbor algorithm that merged closely related sequences. To assign V, D and J gene segments, CDR3 sequences were aligned to IMGT reference sequences. For a sequence to be retained, at least a six-nucleotide match to both a V gene segment and a J gene segment was required. Rearrangements were classified as productive when the CDR3 lacked stop codons and remained in frame with V and J, and all other rearrangements were classified as non-productive. CDR3 was defined by IMGT convention, running from the second conserved V-encoded cysteine to the conserved J-encoded phenylalanine. Sequences without an unambiguous match to a single V gene segment were excluded from the earlier analysis of a few hundred of the donors. An earlier analysis of 587 of the donors called V segments functional above 56.7% productive rearrangements and segregating when the between-donor standard deviation exceeded 5%. To diagnose cytomegalovirus status from the catalog of TCR beta chain sequences, a statistical classification framework was built. In a later analysis, V and J genes were assigned by comparing TCR nucleotide sequences against IMGT/GENE-DB human TR gene sequences. Using the TCRdist pipeline, a later analysis assigned CDR3 sequences along with most-parsimonious VDJ recombination scenarios. In a later analysis, each TCR beta chain was defined by its CDR3 amino acid sequence together with its V-gene family, and reads lacking a unique V-gene family were excluded. A later analysis removed several hundred highly shared, low-generation-probability nucleotide sequences to deal with suspected cross-contamination and a sequencing artifact. A later analysis calculated a clonal expansion index for each public chain from normalized within-repertoire ranks of inferred template counts. A later analysis computed generation probabilities with a VDJ recombination model fitted to out-of-frame rearrangements, and checked the results against IGoR. In a later analysis, hypergeometric tests were used to score TCR-TCR, TCR-HLA and TCR-CMV co-occurrence, with a repertoire-size bias correction applied to TCR pairs. In a later analysis, false discovery rates were estimated by permuting HLA or CMV assignments 20 times. In a later analysis, co-occurring TCRs were grouped with DBSCAN, and TCRdist sequence similarity was added when clustering was performed within HLA-allele-positive subsets. Co-occurrence clustering excluded repertoires with fewer than 30,000 or more than 120,000 public chains, plus five with anomalous nucleotide sharing. TCRdb re-hosts the immuneACCESS table, in-frame sequences only. Its copies lack some clones; in the studies checked, an unresolved V gene accounts for under half of them, and the cause for the rest is not known. The V and J calls and the clone size are those of that table, but D and trimming were determined from the DNA. The sample table lists just over 150,000 clones, around 76% of them with a count of one. In total, the top ten clones hold around 2% of the sample.

The entry originates in a study of cytomegalovirus exposure and HLA in healthy donors (dated by TCRdb to about 2017). For the study in its entirety: An earlier analysis of 587 of the donors reported about 250 Gb of sequence data and 120 million or so unique TCR beta sequences from 190 million or so T cells. To predict cytomegalovirus infection status, the study combined high-throughput TCR immunosequencing, statistical association of individual TCRs with disease status, and machine learning. Alongside the repertoire data, information on donor age, sex, ethnicity and CMV serostatus was compiled. A separate validation cohort of over a hundred different subjects was used in addition to the approximately 700-subject first cohort. The study was designed to test whether signatures of past pathogen exposure could be identified by cataloging public T cell receptors. An earlier analysis of some 500 of the donors used high-throughput TCR beta sequencing to judge whether each TCR beta V gene segment behaved as functional or pseudogenic. Using immunosequencing, the study profiled T cell repertoires from approximately 700 subjects and related those repertoires to cytomegalovirus serostatus. Every discovery cohort repertoire had been produced on one sequencing platform. Genome-wide SNP genotypes for about 55% of the 666 donors were used in a later genetic analysis, which treated that subset as a discovery cohort. The number of typed donors differed by locus: about 620-630 for A, B, C, DRB1 and DQB1; some 540 for DQA1; some 610 for DPA1; and 450 to 480 for DPB1. Rather than using new phenotypic data, the later analysis identified candidate immune exposures from TCR beta sequences and from how often those sequences occurred across donors. An early release covering roughly 600 HLA-typed donors comprised roughly 300 gigabases of sequencing data and around 85 million unique TCR sequences. A later analysis re-analyzed previously published TCR beta repertoires from 500 to 700 donors and added high-resolution HLA genotyping to study TCR occurrence patterns. Of the approximately 400 genotyped donors, 75% to 85% were placed in the genetic ancestry cluster associated with self-reported Caucasian donors. Several DR-DQ haplotypes were treated as single units for association and clustering because of strong linkage in the cohort. Among around 400 genotyped donors of the cohort, an average of approximately 240,000 unique TCR beta nucleotide sequences was sequenced per donor, of which roughly 17% were non-productive. Both class I and class II loci were covered by HLA typing, at four-digit resolution.

General conclusions and limits of the study: It was suggested by the authors that the approach could potentially be generalized to other disease states and immunological phenotypes. A later analysis found that HLA-associated TCR beta chains were more clonally expanded and had lower generation probabilities than equally common non-associated chains. The 87-base-pair reads could not distinguish some IMGT-functional V segments, including TRBV6-2 and TRBV6-3, so those segments were excluded. According to a later analysis, most CMV-associated TCR beta chains appeared to be HLA-restricted, and the HLA associations seemed to be driven largely by CMV exposure. Several of the top co-occurrence clusters appeared to be linked to parvovirus B19, influenza, CMV and Epstein-Barr virus, according to a later analysis. While some public TCRs were present in many individuals, most TCR sequences turned up only very rarely across donors. A later analysis associated about 17,000 TCR beta sequences with specific HLA alleles at a false discovery rate of 0.05. A further reported finding was that TCR beta sequences accurately predicted the HLA-A and HLA-B alleles for most subjects in the first cohort. A later genetic analysis associated a missense DCLRE1C variant with V-gene and J-gene trimming of TCR beta chains, and an independent cohort replicated the association. The cohort was sequenced for TCR beta chains only, and without alpha or paired-chain data the features that could be detected were limited. Because HLA typing was missing for some donors at each locus, association tests included only the typed subset. Assigning TCR associations to individual alleles was difficult when HLA alleles, especially DR and DQ, strongly co-occurred. In an earlier analysis of under 600 of the donors, most TCR beta V segments were observed in productive rearrangements about 87% or about 30% of the time, broadly matching IMGT annotations. The classifier was reported to diagnose cytomegalovirus status with high specificity and sensitivity in both the original cohort and the validation cohort. A cluster of highly shared sequence variants was judged likely to represent a technical artifact of the sequencing pipeline. A total of around 150 TCR beta chains were listed by the study as associated with cytomegalovirus. Because counts were too low, 15 to 20 rarely observed V segments, including chromosome 9 orphons, were left out of the earlier analysis of roughly 600 of the donors. In a later genetic analysis, fewer N-insertions in productive TCRs were reported among donors in an Asian-associated ancestry cluster than the roughly 710-donor mean. Roughly uniform sequencing depth across donors was assumed in presence/absence analyses, although this assumption may not hold. A few of the identified cytomegalovirus-associated TCR beta chains were confirmed in vitro to be specific for cytomegalovirus antigens. In a later analysis, the rate of TCR association differed among HLA loci, with DRB1 alleles having the most associated TCRs and HLA-C alleles having the fewest. For the cohort, immune exposure information was limited to CMV serostatus. Linkage disequilibrium might explain the correlated functional status among segregating V segments, but an unknown experimental factor could not be excluded.

The cohort was made up of several hundred healthy bone marrow donors. At the time of sampling, every cohort member was nominally healthy, though immune exposures that went unrecorded were likely present. The donor tested CMV seronegative, placing the donor among the 300 to 400 seronegative members of the cohort. A peripheral blood sample was provided by each donor, and peripheral blood mononuclear cells were used for TCR beta sequencing. Genomic DNA extraction from the blood cell samples was performed with the Qiagen DNeasy Blood Extraction Kit. The junction shows trimming of 0 bases on V and 4 bases on J, and the gene matches do not reach 0 bases of it. The CDR3 spans 14 residues, from the cysteine through the phenylalanine. The CDR3 DNA has 42 bases and is translated from base 1. The germline V gene supplies CDR1 SGHRS and CDR2 YFSETQ.

The sample consisted of PBMCs. The chain was built from TRBV5-1 and TRBJ2-3; TRBD1 fits 9 bases in the junction. This receptor was taken from a female donor in good health and CMV-seronegative. At the DNA level, the sequence is TGCGCCAGCAGCTTGGGACAGGGGGCAGATACGCAGTATTTT. This codes for CASSLGQGADTQYF. With the portions outside the CDR3 filled from the reference TRBV5-1 and TRBJ2-3 genes, the complete variable region becomes KAGVTQTPRYLIKTRGQQVTLSCSPISGHRSVSWYQQTPGQGLQFLFEYFSETQRNKGNFPGRFSGRQFSNSRSEMNVSTLELGDSALYLCASSLGQGADTQYFGPGTRLTVL.